This T cell receptor (beta chain) stems from a study of blood T cell repertoires in COVID-19. Overall study: T cells, B-cell-depleted T cells, or PBMCs provided the cDNA or gDNA that served as material.

Germline loops: CDR1 MDHEN, CDR2 SYDVKM. The CDR3 extends over 16 amino acids. Trimming cost V 6 bases and J 3 bases; bases outside gene matches: 6. This clone qualifies as medium-sized (0.01 to 0.1%). This specimen includes other DNA sequences encoding the same CDR3. Authors' analysis steps: From reference gene primer amplification, estimates of nucleated cell counts were derived. Sequencing used immunoSEQ multiplex PCR; TCRdb keeps in-frame clones, though not all of them. The DNA was the basis for D and trimming; V, J and clone size are from that table. The sample holds roughly 120,000 clones, about 80% seen once.

Sequencing used peripheral blood. The TCR was taken from an elderly woman with acute or convalescent COVID-19. This rearrangement joins TRBV28 to TRBJ1-5; 12 bases line up with TRBD1. The CDR3 DNA follows: TGTGCCAGCAGCAGCCGGGACAGGGGGCCCAATCAGCCCCAGCATTTT. Protein product: CASSSRDRGPNQPQHF. Based on the CDR3 plus reference TRBV28 and TRBJ1-5, the full variable domain is DVKVTQSSRYLVKRTGEKVFLECVQDMDHENMFWYRQDPGLGLRLIYFSYDVKMKEKGDIPEGYSVSREKKERFSLILESASTNQTSMYLCASSSRDRGPNQPQHFGDGTRLSIL.